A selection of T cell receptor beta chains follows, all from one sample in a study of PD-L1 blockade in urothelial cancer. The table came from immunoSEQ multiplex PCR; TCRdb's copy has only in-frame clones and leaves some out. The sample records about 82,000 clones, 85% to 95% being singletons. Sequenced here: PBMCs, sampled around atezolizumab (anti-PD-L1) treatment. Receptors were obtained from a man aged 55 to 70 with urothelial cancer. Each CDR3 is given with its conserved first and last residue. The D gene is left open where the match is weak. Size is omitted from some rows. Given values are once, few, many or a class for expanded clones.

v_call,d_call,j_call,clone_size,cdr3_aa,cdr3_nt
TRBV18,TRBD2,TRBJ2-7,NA,CASSPLGTSGEYEQYF,TGTGCCAGCTCACCCCTAGGGACTAGCGGGGAGTACGAGCAGTACTTC
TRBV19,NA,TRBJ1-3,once,CATEVDGGYSENTIYF,TGTGCCACCGAAGTGGACGGGGGTTACTCTGAAAACACCATATATTTT
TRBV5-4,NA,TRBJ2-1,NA,CASSLGVAASSYNEQFF,TGTGCCAGCAGCTTGGGAGTAGCGGCTAGCTCCTACAATGAGCAGTTCTTC
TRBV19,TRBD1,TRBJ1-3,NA,CASREMDRGRNTIYF,TGTGCCAGTAGGGAAATGGACAGGGGGAGAAACACCATATATTTT
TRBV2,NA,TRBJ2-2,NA,CASSVPSEAGELFF,TGTGCCAGCAGTGTCCCTAGCGAGGCCGGGGAGCTGTTTTTT
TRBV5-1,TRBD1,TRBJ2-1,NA,CASSLGLGQGFNEQFF,TGCGCCAGCAGCTTGGGGTTGGGACAGGGGTTCAATGAGCAGTTCTTC
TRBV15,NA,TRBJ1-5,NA,CATSKDLGGNQPQHF,TGTGCCACCAGCAAAGACCTCGGGGGGAATCAGCCCCAGCATTTT
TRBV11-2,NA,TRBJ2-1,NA,CASSSGYNEQFF,TGTGCCAGCAGCTCAGGATACAATGAGCAGTTCTTC
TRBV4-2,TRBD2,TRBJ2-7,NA,CASSQATGTTIYEQYF,TGTGCCAGCAGCCAAGCGACCGGGACTACGATCTACGAGCAGTACTTC
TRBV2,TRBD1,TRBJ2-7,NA,CASRPVSGGSLEQYF,TGTGCCAGCAGGCCAGTTTCAGGGGGTAGTCTCGAGCAGTACTTC
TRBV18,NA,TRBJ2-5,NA,CASSPNFSGAQETQYF,TGTGCCAGCTCACCAAATTTTAGCGGAGCCCAAGAGACCCAGTACTTC
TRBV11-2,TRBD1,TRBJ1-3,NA,CASSLGRGSIYF,TGTGCCAGCAGCTTAGGCAGGGGGTCCATATATTTT
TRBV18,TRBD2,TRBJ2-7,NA,CASSPASGHYEQYF,TGTGCCAGCTCACCAGCTAGCGGACATTACGAGCAGTACTTC